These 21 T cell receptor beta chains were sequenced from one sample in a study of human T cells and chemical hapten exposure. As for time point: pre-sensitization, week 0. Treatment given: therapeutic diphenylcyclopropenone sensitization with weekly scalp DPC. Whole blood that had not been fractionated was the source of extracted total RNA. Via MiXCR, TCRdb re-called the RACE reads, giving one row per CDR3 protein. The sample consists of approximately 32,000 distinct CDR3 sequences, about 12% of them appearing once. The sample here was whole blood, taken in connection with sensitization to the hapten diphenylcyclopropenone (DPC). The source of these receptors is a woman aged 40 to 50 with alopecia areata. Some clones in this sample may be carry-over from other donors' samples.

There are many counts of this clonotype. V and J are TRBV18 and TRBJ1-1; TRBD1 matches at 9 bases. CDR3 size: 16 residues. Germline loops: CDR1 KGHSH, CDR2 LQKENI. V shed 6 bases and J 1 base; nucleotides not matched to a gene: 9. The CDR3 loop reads CASSASPGQGNTEAFF. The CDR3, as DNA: TGTGCCAGCTCGGCCTCTCCGGGACAGGGGAACACTGAAGCTTTCTTT.

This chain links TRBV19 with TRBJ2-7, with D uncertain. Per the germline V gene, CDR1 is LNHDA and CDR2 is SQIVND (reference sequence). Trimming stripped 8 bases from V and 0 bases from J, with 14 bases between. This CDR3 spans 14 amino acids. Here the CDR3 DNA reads TGTGCCAGTCGGATGGGCGGCAGCTCCTACGAGCAGTACTTC. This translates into CASRMGGSSYEQYF. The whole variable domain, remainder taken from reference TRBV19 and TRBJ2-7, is DGGITQSPKYLFRKEGQNVTLSCEQNLNHDAMYWYRQDPGQGLRLIYYSQIVNDFQKGDIAEGYSVSREKKESFPLTVTSAQKNPTAFYLCASRMGGSSYEQYFGPGTRLTVT.

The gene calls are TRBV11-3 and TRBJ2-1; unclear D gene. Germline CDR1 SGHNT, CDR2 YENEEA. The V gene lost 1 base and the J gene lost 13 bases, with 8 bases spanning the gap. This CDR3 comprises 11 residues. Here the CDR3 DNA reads TGTGCCAGCAGCTTAGCGGTACATCAGTTCTTC. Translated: CASSLAVHQFF.

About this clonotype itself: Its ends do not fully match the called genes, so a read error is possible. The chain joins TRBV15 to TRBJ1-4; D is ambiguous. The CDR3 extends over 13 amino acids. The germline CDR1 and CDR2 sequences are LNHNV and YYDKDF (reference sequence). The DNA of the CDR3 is TGTGTCACCAGCAGAGCCCAGGAGCAACGGCGATTTTTT. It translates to CVTSRAQEQRRFF.

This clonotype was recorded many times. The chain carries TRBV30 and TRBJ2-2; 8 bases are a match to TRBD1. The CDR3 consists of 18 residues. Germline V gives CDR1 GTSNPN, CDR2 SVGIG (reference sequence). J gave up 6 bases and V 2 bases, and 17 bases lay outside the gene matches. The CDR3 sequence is CAWSNGRTGTAGAGELFF. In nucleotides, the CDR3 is TGTGCCTGGAGTAATGGACGGACAGGGACGGCAGGTGCCGGGGAGCTGTTTTTT.

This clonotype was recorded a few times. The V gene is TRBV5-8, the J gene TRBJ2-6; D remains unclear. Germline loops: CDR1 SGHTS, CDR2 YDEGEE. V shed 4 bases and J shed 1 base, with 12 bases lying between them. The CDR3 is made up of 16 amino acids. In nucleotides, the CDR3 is TGTGCCAGCAGCCTACGAGAGGAGTCTGGGGCCAACGTCCTGACTTTC. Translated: CASSLREESGANVLTF.

The CDR3 DNA follows: TGTGCCAGCAGCCCCCTCCGTCAAGAGACCCAGTACTTC. Translating it yields CASSPLRQETQYF. The genes are TRBV3-1 and TRBJ2-5; D unclear. V lost 4 bases and J lost 2, with 8 bases in between. This CDR3 has 13 residues. In germline, CDR1 is LGHDT, CDR2 YNNKEL (reference sequence).

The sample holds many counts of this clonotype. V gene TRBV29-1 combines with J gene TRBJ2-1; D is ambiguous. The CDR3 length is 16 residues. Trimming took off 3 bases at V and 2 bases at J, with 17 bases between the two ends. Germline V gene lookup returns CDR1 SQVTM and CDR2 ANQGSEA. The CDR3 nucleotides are TGCAGCGTTGAGTTCCCCTTAGCAGATGCCTACAATGAGCAGTTCTTC. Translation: CSVEFPLADAYNEQFF.

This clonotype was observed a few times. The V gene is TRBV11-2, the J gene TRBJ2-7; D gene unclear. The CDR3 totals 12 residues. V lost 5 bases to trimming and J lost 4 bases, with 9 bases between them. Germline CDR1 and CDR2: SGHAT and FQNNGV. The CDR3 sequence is CASSPTMYEQYF. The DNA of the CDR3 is TGTGCCAGCAGCCCCACGATGTACGAGCAGTACTTC.

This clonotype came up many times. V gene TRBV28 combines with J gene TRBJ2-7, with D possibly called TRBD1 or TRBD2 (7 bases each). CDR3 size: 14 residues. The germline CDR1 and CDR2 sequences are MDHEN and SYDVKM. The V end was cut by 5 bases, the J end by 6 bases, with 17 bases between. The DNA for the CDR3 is TGTGCCAGCAGTACCCAGGGGGGGCGGGGCGAGCAGTACTTC. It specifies CASSTQGGRGEQYF.

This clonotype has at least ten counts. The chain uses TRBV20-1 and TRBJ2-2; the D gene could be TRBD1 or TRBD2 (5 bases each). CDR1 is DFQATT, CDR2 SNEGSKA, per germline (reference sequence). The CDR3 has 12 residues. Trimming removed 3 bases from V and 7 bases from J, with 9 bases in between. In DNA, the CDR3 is TGCAGTGCTAGCCGGGGCGGCGGGGAGCTGTTTTTT. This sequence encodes CSASRGGGELFF.

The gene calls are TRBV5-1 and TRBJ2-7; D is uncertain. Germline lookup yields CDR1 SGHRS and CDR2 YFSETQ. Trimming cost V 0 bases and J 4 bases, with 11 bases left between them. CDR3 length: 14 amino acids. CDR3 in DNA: TGCGCCAGCAGCTTGGGAACCGGGTGGTACGAGCAGTACTTC. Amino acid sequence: CASSLGTGWYEQYF.

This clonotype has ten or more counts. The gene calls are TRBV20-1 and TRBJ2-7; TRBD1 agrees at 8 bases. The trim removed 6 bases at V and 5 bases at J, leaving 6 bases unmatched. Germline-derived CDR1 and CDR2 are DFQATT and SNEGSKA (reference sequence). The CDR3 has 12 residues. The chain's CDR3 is CSAETGANEQYF. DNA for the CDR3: TGCAGTGCAGAGACAGGGGCCAACGAGCAGTACTTC.

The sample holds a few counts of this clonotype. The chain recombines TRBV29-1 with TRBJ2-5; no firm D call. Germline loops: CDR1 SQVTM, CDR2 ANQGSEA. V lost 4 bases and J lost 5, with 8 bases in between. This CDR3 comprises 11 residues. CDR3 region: CSVAPGETQYF. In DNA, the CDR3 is TGCAGCGTTGCTCCCGGGGAGACCCAGTACTTC.

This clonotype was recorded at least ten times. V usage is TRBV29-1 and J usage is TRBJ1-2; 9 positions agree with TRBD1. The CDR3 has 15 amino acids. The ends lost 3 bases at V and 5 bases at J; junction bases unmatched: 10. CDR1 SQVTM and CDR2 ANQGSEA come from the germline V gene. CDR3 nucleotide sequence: TGCAGCGTTGACGAACAGGGGGCGCTTTGGTATGGCTACACCTTC. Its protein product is CSVDEQGALWYGYTF.

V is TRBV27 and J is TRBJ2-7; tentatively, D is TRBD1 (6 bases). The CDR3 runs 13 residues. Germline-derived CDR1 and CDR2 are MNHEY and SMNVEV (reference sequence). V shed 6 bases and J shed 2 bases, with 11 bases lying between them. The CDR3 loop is CASSRQEPYEQYF. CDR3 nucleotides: TGTGCCAGCAGCCGACAGGAACCCTACGAGCAGTACTTC.

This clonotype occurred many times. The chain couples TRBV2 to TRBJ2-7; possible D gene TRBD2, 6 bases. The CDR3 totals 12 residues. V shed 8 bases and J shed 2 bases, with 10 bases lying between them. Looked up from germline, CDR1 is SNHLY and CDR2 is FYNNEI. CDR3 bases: TGTGCCAGCTCGGGAGAAACCTACGAGCAGTACTTC. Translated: CASSGETYEQYF.

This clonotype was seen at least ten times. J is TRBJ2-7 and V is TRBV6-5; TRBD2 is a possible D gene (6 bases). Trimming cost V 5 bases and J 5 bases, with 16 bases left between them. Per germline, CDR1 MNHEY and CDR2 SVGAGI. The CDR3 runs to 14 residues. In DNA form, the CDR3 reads TGTGCCAGCAGTCCATGGGGGGAAGTCGACGAGCAGTACTTC. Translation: CASSPWGEVDEQYF.

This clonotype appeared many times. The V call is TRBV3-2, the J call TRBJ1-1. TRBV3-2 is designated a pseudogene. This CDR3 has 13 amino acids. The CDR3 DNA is TGTGGGGGGACGGCCGACAAGAACACTGAAGCTTTCTTT. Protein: CGGTADKNTEAFF.

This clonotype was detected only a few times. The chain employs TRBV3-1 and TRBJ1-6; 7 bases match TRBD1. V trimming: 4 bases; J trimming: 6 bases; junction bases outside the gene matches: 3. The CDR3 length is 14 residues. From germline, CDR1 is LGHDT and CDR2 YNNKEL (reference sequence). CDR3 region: CASSLGQSNSPLHF. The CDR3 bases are TGTGCCAGCAGCCTGGGACAGAGTAATTCACCCCTCCACTTT. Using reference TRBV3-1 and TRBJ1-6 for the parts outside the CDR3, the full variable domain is DTAVSQTPKYLVTQMGNDKSIKCEQNLGHDTMYWYKQDSKKFLKIMFSYNNKELIINETVPNRFSPKSPDKAHLNLHINSLELGDSAVYFCASSLGQSNSPLHFGNGTRLTVT.

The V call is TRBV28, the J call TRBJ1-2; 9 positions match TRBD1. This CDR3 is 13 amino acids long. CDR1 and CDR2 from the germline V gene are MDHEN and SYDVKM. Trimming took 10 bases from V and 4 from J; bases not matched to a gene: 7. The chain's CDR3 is CATSRDRVYGYTF. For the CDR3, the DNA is TGTGCCACCTCGCGGGACAGGGTCTATGGCTACACCTTC.